The 32 T cell receptor beta chains presented below share a single source sample, sequenced in a study of Ad26.COV2.S vaccination and SARS-CoV-2 variants. Treatment: about 20 received Ad26.COV2.S at low or high dose, single or two shots; about 5 received placebo; per-sample allocation not given. Repertoires come from day 63 after the first vaccine or placebo injection. The protocol was immunoSEQ multiplex PCR, while the TCRdb copy is restricted to in-frame clones and leaves out a portion. The repertoire consists of more than 300,000 clones, with approximately 86% occurring once and the leading ten covering around 10%. The material was peripheral blood, obtained in a trial of Ad26.COV2.S vaccine versus placebo. All receptors derive from a person between 18 and 59 years old who received the Ad26.COV2.S COVID-19 vaccine or a placebo.

This clone was counted only a few times. V gene TRBV7-2 combines with J gene TRBJ2-1; maybe TRBD1 (6 bases). This CDR3 region has 16 residues. CDR1 and CDR2 (germline): SGHTA, FQGNSA. Trimming took 3 bases from V and 1 from J, leaving 13 bases between them. CDR3 sequence: CASSFGGQISYNEQFF. The CDR3 bases are TGTGCCAGCAGCTTTGGTGGACAGATTTCCTACAATGAGCAGTTCTTC.

The rearrangement uses TRBV4-3 and TRBJ2-3; D remains ambiguous. Germline values: CDR1 LGHNA, CDR2 YSLEER. The CDR3 totals 17 residues. Trimming left V 5 bases short and J 4 bases short, with 22 bases between. CDR3 loop: CASSSRVQASGADTQYF. The CDR3 DNA sequence: TGCGCCAGCAGCTCGAGAGTTCAGGCTTCAGGCGCAGATACGCAGTATTTT.

V and J are TRBV20-1 and TRBJ1-1; unclear D gene. This CDR3 spans 11 amino acids. The germline gives CDR1 DFQATT, CDR2 SNEGSKA (reference sequence). V lost 5 bases, J lost 1 base, and 5 bases lay in between. For the CDR3, the DNA is TGCAGTGCTCTAAAGAACACTGAAGCTTTCTTT. The encoded protein is CSALKNTEAFF.

The chain combines TRBV7-9 with TRBJ2-2; D remains ambiguous. This CDR3 is 13 amino acids long. V lost 3 bases and J lost 4, with 6 bases in between. The germline V gene has CDR1 SEHNR and CDR2 FQNEAQ (reference sequence). CDR3 nucleotides: TGTGCCAGCAGCTTGGATACCACCGGGGAGCTGTTTTTT. This encodes CASSLDTTGELFF.

CDR3 DNA: TGTGCCAGCAGCCCGCGCGGGAAAACTAGCACAGATACGCAGTATTTT. Translating gives CASSPRGKTSTDTQYF. The chain links TRBV7-2 to TRBJ2-3; the D gene is possibly TRBD2 (6 bases). This CDR3 comprises 16 residues. V was pared by 5 bases and J by 0 bases, with 15 bases between. In germline, CDR1 is SGHTA, CDR2 FQGNSA. The full variable domain, its missing parts supplied by reference TRBV7-2 and TRBJ2-3, is GAGVSQSPSNKVTEKGKDVELRCDPISGHTALYWYRQSLGQGLEFLIYFQGNSAPDKSGLPSDRFSAERTGGSVSTLTIQRTQQEDSAVYLCASSPRGKTSTDTQYFGPGTRLTVL.

The genes are TRBV7-9 and TRBJ2-7; D gene unclear. V lost 5 bases to trimming and J lost 0 bases, with 11 bases between them. Germline V gene lookup returns CDR1 SEHNR and CDR2 FQNEAQ (reference sequence). CDR3 length: 14 residues. This CDR3 reads CASSVDLFSYEQYF. CDR3 bases: TGTGCCAGCAGCGTGGACCTATTCTCCTACGAGCAGTACTTC. The whole variable domain, remainder taken from reference TRBV7-9 and TRBJ2-7, is DTGVSQNPRHKITKRGQNVTFRCDPISEHNRLYWYRQTLGQGPEFLTYFQNEAQLEKSRLLSDRFSAERPKGSFSTLEIQRTEQGDSAMYLCASSVDLFSYEQYFGPGTRLTVT.

This clone was picked up a small number of times. Other DNA sequences from this sample encode an identical CDR3 as well. The genes are TRBV4-3 and TRBJ1-5; D is ambiguous. Deletions cut 0 bases from V and 7 bases from J, with 7 bases between. Germline lookup yields CDR1 LGHNA and CDR2 YSLEER. The CDR3 runs to 13 residues. Here the CDR3 reads CASSQDRGQPQHF. The CDR3, as DNA: TGCGCCAGCAGCCAAGATCGGGGACAGCCCCAGCATTTT.

The chain uses TRBV19 and TRBJ2-7, with D perhaps matching TRBD1 or TRBD2 (5 bases each). Germline CDR1 is LNHDA and CDR2 is SQIVND (reference sequence). The CDR3 extends over 14 amino acids. Between the trimmed V and J ends, which lost 7 bases and 6 bases, there was a span of 19 bases. The CDR3 loop is CASKEGPPTGEQYF. As DNA, the CDR3 is TGTGCCAGTAAAGAGGGACCGCCTACAGGCGAGCAGTACTTC.

The chain uses TRBV19 and TRBJ2-2; D gene uncertain. Looked up from germline, CDR1 is LNHDA and CDR2 is SQIVND (reference sequence). The V end was cut by 5 bases, the J end by 6 bases, with 13 bases between. The CDR3 has 14 amino acids. This CDR3 reads CASSLGFGSGELFF. Here the CDR3 DNA reads TGTGCCAGTAGTCTGGGGTTCGGGTCCGGGGAGCTGTTTTTT.

The V and J genes are TRBV9 and TRBJ1-6, with 8 nucleotides matching TRBD1. There are 14 residues in the CDR3. The trim removed 3 bases at V and 7 bases at J, leaving 3 bases unmatched. CDR1 is SGDLS and CDR2 is YYNGEE in the germline V gene. As DNA, the CDR3 is TGTGCCAGCAGCGGCCAGGGGGCAAATTCACCCCTCCACTTT. This encodes CASSGQGANSPLHF.

The V gene is TRBV30, the J gene TRBJ2-5, with TRBD2 matching over 7 bases. The V and J ends lost 3 bases and 5 bases, in that order; junction bases with no gene match: 3. From germline, CDR1 is GTSNPN and CDR2 SVGIG (reference sequence). The length of the CDR3 is 12 residues. The CDR3 bases are TGTGCCTGGAGAGGGAGGGGTGAGACCCAGTACTTC. Its translation is CAWRGRGETQYF.

The rearrangement joins TRBV5-1 to TRBJ2-3, with 8 positions matching TRBD2. This CDR3 is 17 amino acids long. The V and J ends lost 4 bases and 1 base, in that order; junction bases with no gene match: 11. CDR1 is SGHRS, CDR2 YFSETQ, per germline. The DNA of the CDR3 is TGCGCCAGCAGCCCCTCCGGGGGCGGGGGGCGCACAGATACGCAGTATTTT. Encoded protein: CASSPSGGGGRTDTQYF.

J is TRBJ2-3 and V is TRBV24-1, with TRBD1 matching over 9 bases. CDR3 length: 16 amino acids. CDR1 is KGHDR and CDR2 is SFDVKD in the germline V gene. The V segment lost 1 base and the J segment 2 bases; nucleotides outside the gene matches: 3. The CDR3 spells CATSDLRTGDTDTQYF. The CDR3 DNA sequence: TGTGCCACCAGTGATTTACGGACAGGGGACACAGATACGCAGTATTTT.

The gene calls are TRBV4-3 and TRBJ2-7; D gene ambiguous. V lost 4 bases and J 3 bases, leaving 16 bases between the germline ends. CDR1 is LGHNA, CDR2 YSLEER, per germline. The CDR3 has 15 residues. The CDR3 region is CASSPRGREGYEQYF. The CDR3 DNA follows: TGCGCCAGCAGCCCCCGAGGCAGAGAAGGCTACGAGCAGTACTTC.

The chain carries TRBV7-2 and TRBJ1-1; D may be TRBD1 (5 bases). The CDR3 length is 14 residues. The germline gives CDR1 SGHTA, CDR2 FQGNSA. V lost 4 bases, J lost 1 base, and 10 bases lay in between. The CDR3 region is CASSYRTGNTEAFF. The CDR3 coding sequence is TGTGCCAGCAGCTACAGGACGGGGAACACTGAAGCTTTCTTT.

The rearrangement uses TRBV10-1 and TRBJ2-2, with a tentative D call TRBD2 (6 bases). V shed 2 bases and J shed 6 bases, with 13 bases lying between them. The CDR3 runs to 15 residues. Germline CDR1 and CDR2: WNHNN and SYGVQD (reference sequence). CDR3 in amino acids: CASSEGGPNSGELFF. The CDR3 coding sequence is TGCGCCAGCAGTGAGGGAGGGCCTAACTCCGGGGAGCTGTTTTTT.

This clone turned up a few times. The J gene is TRBJ2-1, the V gene TRBV1; the table's TRBD2 call for D was not verified on the DNA. TRBV1 is flagged as a pseudogene. The CDR3 consists of 18 residues. The CDR3 DNA reads as TGCACCAGCAGCCAAGAGGGGACTAGCGCCAGTGAGGGACATGAGCAGTTCTTC. Amino acids: CTSSQEGTSASEGHEQFF.

The rearrangement joins TRBV5-1 to TRBJ2-2, with 12 bases aligning to TRBD2. Germline V gene sequence: CDR1 SGHRS, CDR2 YFSETQ. V shed 2 bases, J shed 4 bases, and the junction held 3 bases outside the gene matches. This CDR3 spans 16 amino acids. The CDR3 sequence: CASSFGLAGSTGELFF. The DNA for the CDR3 is TGCGCCAGCAGCTTCGGACTAGCGGGAAGCACCGGGGAGCTGTTTTTT.

V and J are TRBV30 and TRBJ1-6, with D possibly being TRBD1 (5 bases). Trimming pared 2 bases from V and 4 bases from J, leaving 9 bases between. Germline V gives CDR1 GTSNPN, CDR2 SVGIG (reference sequence). The CDR3 totals 14 residues. The CDR3 DNA is TGTGCCTGGAGTTTGGGGGTGTATAATTCACCCCTCCACTTT. Protein sequence: CAWSLGVYNSPLHF.

Comment on this clone: Within the sample, other DNA sequences also encode this same CDR3. The chain employs TRBV7-3 and TRBJ2-5; no firm D call. The CDR3 spans 13 residues. The germline V gene has CDR1 SGHTA and CDR2 FQGTGA. Trimming took 2 bases from V and 2 from J, leaving 6 bases between them. The CDR3 protein is CASSLGPQETQYF. The CDR3 DNA follows: TGTGCCAGCAGCTTAGGGCCGCAAGAGACCCAGTACTTC.

The rearrangement uses TRBV7-2 and TRBJ2-3; tentative D call: TRBD2 (6 bases). The V gene's germline CDR1 is SGHTA and CDR2 FQGNSA. This CDR3 has 12 residues. Trimming took 5 bases from V and 10 from J, leaving 13 bases between them. The CDR3 nucleotides read TGTGCCAGCAGCCCGGACTACCTCGCGCAGTATTTT. The encoded protein is CASSPDYLAQYF.

The chain carries TRBV13 and TRBJ1-1; D remains ambiguous. The CDR3 spans 17 residues. CDR1 is PRHDT, CDR2 FYEKMQ, per germline (reference sequence). Trimming stripped 4 bases from V and 1 base from J, with 19 bases between. The CDR3 coding sequence is TGTGCCAGCAGCTCCGATACCGTCGGATGGGGGAACACTGAAGCTTTCTTT. Its protein is CASSSDTVGWGNTEAFF.

The rearrangement joins TRBV28 to TRBJ2-7; D is uncertain. The CDR3 runs 11 residues. Germline CDR1 is MDHEN and CDR2 is SYDVKM. V gave up 3 bases and J gave up 5 bases, with 5 bases separating them. Here the CDR3 reads CASSFDHEQYF. As DNA, the CDR3 is TGTGCCAGCAGTTTTGACCACGAGCAGTACTTC.

V and J are TRBV11-2 and TRBJ2-7, with 8 bases aligning to TRBD2. Germline V lookup: CDR1 SGHAT, CDR2 FQNNGV. This CDR3 is built from 16 residues. Trimming cost V 6 bases and J 0 bases; bases outside gene matches: 10. The CDR3 DNA sequence: TGTGCCAGCAGAGAAGGACGGGGGGGATACTCCTACGAGCAGTACTTC. Translation gives CASREGRGGYSYEQYF.

The chain recombines TRBV7-9 with TRBJ2-3; D remains unclear. The CDR3 is 13 residues long. Germline CDR1 is SEHNR and CDR2 is FQNEAQ (reference sequence). Trimming cost V 5 bases and J 4 bases, with 10 bases left between them. In DNA, the CDR3 is TGTGCCAGCAGCCCCGAGGTGCCAGATACGCAGTATTTT. Protein: CASSPEVPDTQYF.

The chain joins TRBV19 to TRBJ1-5; D unresolved. The CDR3 sequence is 15 residues long. Germline assignment: CDR1 LNHDA and CDR2 SQIVND (reference sequence). Between the trimmed V and J ends, which lost 1 base and 1 base, there was a span of 8 bases. DNA for the CDR3: TGTGCCAGTAGTATAGGTCGGGGAAGCAATCAGCCCCAGCATTTT. This codes for CASSIGRGSNQPQHF.

The V and J genes are TRBV6-2 or TRBV6-3 and TRBJ2-3; perhaps TRBD1 as D (6 bases). CDR3 length: 14 residues. Germline-derived CDR1 and CDR2 are MNHEY and SVGEGT. V lost 6 bases to trimming and J lost 2 bases, with 12 bases between them. The CDR3 spells CASSSRDITDTQYF. In DNA form, the CDR3 reads TGTGCCAGCAGCTCTCGGGACATCACAGATACGCAGTATTTT.

V usage is TRBV7-2 and J usage is TRBJ2-7; D gene ambiguous. The CDR3 runs 11 residues. Trimming took off 8 bases at V and 0 bases at J, with 5 bases between the two ends. The V gene's germline CDR1 is SGHTA and CDR2 FQGNSA. The CDR3: CASSTSYEQYF. The CDR3 bases are TGTGCCAGCTCAACCTCCTACGAGCAGTACTTC.

The genes are TRBV4-3 and TRBJ1-4, with D perhaps matching TRBD1 (5 bases). Germline V gene sequence: CDR1 LGHNA, CDR2 YSLEER. V was clipped by 1 base and J by 1 base, with 7 bases between them. This CDR3 spans 15 amino acids. CDR3 sequence: CASSQGGLTNEKLFF. The CDR3 DNA reads as TGCGCCAGCAGCCAAGGGGGGTTAACTAATGAAAAACTGTTTTTT.

This clone occurred once. This chain connects TRBV7-9 to TRBJ2-2; no clear D gene. The germline CDR1 and CDR2 sequences are SEHNR and FQNEAQ (reference sequence). The ends were cut back, 5 bases at V and 5 bases at J, with 9 bases in the middle. CDR3 size: 13 residues. CDR3 nucleotide sequence: TGTGCCAGCAGCCCCGGACGGACCGGGGAGCTGTTTTTT. Its translation: CASSPGRTGELFF.

This clone was observed a few times. The chain links TRBV3-1 (or the pseudogene TRBV3-2) to TRBJ2-7; D may be TRBD2 (6 bases). The CDR3 spans 13 residues. V was shortened by 2 bases and J by 7 bases, with 12 bases between the two germline ends. In germline, CDR1 is LGHDT, CDR2 YNNKEL (reference sequence). This chain's CDR3 is CASSQSGEGEQYF. The DNA of the CDR3 is TGTGCCAGCAGCCAATCGGGAGAGGGAGAGCAGTACTTC.

This chain links TRBV4-1 with TRBJ2-3; possibly TRBD2 for D (6 bases). CDR1 is MGHRA, CDR2 YSYEKL, per germline. The CDR3 is made up of 15 amino acids. V lost 6 bases, J lost 5 bases, and 18 bases lay in between. CDR3 coding DNA: TGCGCCAGCAGTCTCGGCGGGATTAGGGAAGATACGCAGTATTTT. It encodes CASSLGGIREDTQYF.